These T cell receptor beta chains were read from a single sample in a study of CD4 T cells in relation to SARS-CoV-2 and coronaviruses. Produced via immunoSEQ multiplex PCR; TCRdb's table is partial and in-frame only. The sample consists of about 59,000 clones, 75% to 90% of them appearing once. Source material: memory CD4+ T cells from PBMCs. The receptors come from a human donor in good health. The CDR3 runs from the conserved cysteine through the conserved F or W. A D gene is named only where the DNA matches it firmly.

TRBV11-2 | NA | 15 | CASSLDLVSQETQYF
TRBV14 | NA | 11 | CASSHRDEQYF
TRBV5-1 | NA | 14 | CASSLGDKYNEQFF
TRBV18 | TRBD1 | 15 | CASSRTGTGATEAFF
TRBV7-2 | NA | 15 | CASSLESLMNTEAFF
TRBV20-1 | NA | 10 | CSAWEETQYF
TRBV6-5 | NA | 13 | CASTQRGQETQYF
TRBV27 | NA | 13 | CASSFPGKETQYF
TRBV5-1 | NA | 16 | CASSPEGGSSNQPQHF
TRBV28 | TRBD1 | 16 | CASSQPDATGVYEQYF
TRBV5-5 | NA | 13 | CASSLSENQPQHF
TRBV28 | NA | 15 | CASSLKAGQGNEQYF
TRBV4-1 | NA | 13 | CASSQDSNYGYTF
TRBV4-2 | TRBD2 | 18 | CASSQGLQKNGNTGELFF
TRBV5-1 | TRBD2 | 15 | CASSLGLAGVGTQYF
TRBV28 | NA | 16 | CASSSPGGQVLYEQYF
TRBV7-3 | NA | 13 | CASSARGGDEAFF
TRBV9 | TRBD1 | 13 | CASSGGTGGEAFF
TRBV7-9 | TRBD1 | 16 | CASSLVAAGGDEKLFF
TRBV19 | TRBD1 | 15 | CASSFGQGSNQPQHF
TRBV12-3/TRBV12-4 | NA | 13 | CASKAESPGELFF
TRBV27 | NA | 13 | CASSLRRRGTQYF
TRBV29-1 | TRBD2 | 13 | CSSSRDYDNEQFF
TRBV27 | NA | 18 | CASSFRPLRASGEDTQYF
TRBV3-1/TRBV3-2 | TRBD1 | 17 | CASSYALPGTGDYEQYF
TRBV28 | NA | 13 | CANGGTLYQPQHF
TRBV7-9 | NA | 14 | CASSQDGGNQPQHF
TRBV30 | TRBD1 | 18 | CAWSPPRDRGFVADTQYF
TRBV20-1 | NA | 11 | CSAVKLDWQFF
TRBV27 | NA | 14 | CASTSWGGHNEQFF
TRBV6-5 | TRBD2 | 16 | CASSYPTGGGTGELFF
TRBV6-2/TRBV6-3 | TRBD2 | 14 | CASSYWGTSGSSYF
TRBV4-1 | TRBD2 | 15 | CASRFSGEAYNEQFF
TRBV3-1/TRBV3-2 | NA | 15 | CASSQDRRGTYEQYF
TRBV18 | NA | 15 | CASSQNPGYQETQYF
TRBV6-1 | NA | 17 | CASSVLGLGFSNQPQHF
TRBV11-2 | NA | 14 | CASSLDPPPGEQYF
TRBV30 | NA | 12 | CAWSRATYEQYF
TRBV28 | NA | 16 | CASSLWVGSGANVLTF
TRBV19 | TRBD2 | 14 | CASSIDLLAGAQYF
TRBV5-8 | TRBD2 | 17 | CASSSTGTRAFAGELFF
TRBV20-1 | NA | 17 | CSASGEGGFVGKNIQYF
TRBV24-1 | NA | 14 | CATSDSGGKTEAFF
TRBV19 | TRBD1 | 13 | CASSDRGRYEQYF
TRBV5-1 | NA | 10 | CASSHRAQHF
TRBV10-1 | NA | 14 | CASSELGRETEQYF
TRBV21-1 | NA | 16 | CASSKAAWGEEETQYF
TRBV7-3 | TRBD2 | 15 | CASSLAGAGTGELFF
TRBV2 | NA | 15 | CASSPPGSGANVLTF
TRBV19 | TRBD2 | 17 | CASSKTLGAGGGETQYF
TRBV9 | NA | 18 | CASSIDLRTGTRNSPLHF
TRBV7-9 | NA | 13 | CASSLAGNYGYTF
TRBV7-2 | TRBD2 | 13 | CASSVRLAGEQYF
TRBV2 | TRBD2 | 16 | CAIRLAGNSFNYEQYF
TRBV2 | TRBD1 | 16 | CASTRQGSSSYNEQFF
TRBV6-6 | NA | 15 | CASSTEGRQSYEQYF
TRBV25-1 | NA | 14 | CASLPAGSYNEQFF